The 29 T cell receptor beta chains given below trace back to one sample, sequenced in a study of beta chain features in type 1 diabetes (dated by TCRdb to the late 2010s). The antigens of these receptors remain unknown. Receptor amplification or capture employed the immunoSEQ multiplex PCR assay. The High Capacity cDNA Reverse Transcription Kit was used to reverse transcribe all of the isolated RNA, meaning that expressed TCRB transcripts were what got sequenced. TCRdb stores this immuneACCESS table with in-frame sequences only. Part of the clones is absent; in the studies checked, under half of the shortfall reflects unresolved V genes, and no reason is known for the rest. For this sample the table gives 600,000 or so clones, of which around 11% were detected only once. Approximately 0.11% of the sample comes from the top ten. Broad study findings and their caveats: A moderate but significant shortening of TCRB CDR3 length was observed in type 1 diabetes patients in all four CD4+ subsets.

Material: naive CD4+ T cells from blood. Explained via the paper, the cell subset or site label denotes: true naive CD4+ T cells. These receptors were taken from a young man with type 1 diabetes.

This clone was counted a few times. The DNA of the CDR3 is TGTGCCAGCTCACCAGGGGGCGAAGCCAAAAACATTCAGTACTTC. Its translation: CASSPGGEAKNIQYF. The chain is built from TRBV18 and TRBJ2-4; TRBD1 might be the D (6 bases). V was shortened by 2 bases and J by 0 bases, with 8 bases between the two germline ends. Per germline, CDR1 KGHSH and CDR2 LQKENI. The CDR3 runs to 15 residues.

The chain combines TRBV27 with TRBJ1-1; 7 nucleotides match TRBD1. The V segment lost 6 bases and the J segment 5 bases; nucleotides outside the gene matches: 9. The CDR3 covers 14 residues. Germline-derived CDR1 and CDR2 are MNHEY and SMNVEV (reference sequence). The CDR3 sequence: CASSRQGGTTEAFF. CDR3 nucleotide sequence: TGTGCCAGCAGCCGACAGGGAGGGACGACTGAAGCTTTCTTT.

This sequence joins TRBV7-2 and TRBJ1-1, with 8 bases that match TRBD1. V lost 5 bases, J lost 0 bases, and 14 bases stayed unmatched. Per germline, CDR1 SGHTA and CDR2 FQGNSA. The CDR3 contains 18 residues. The CDR3 loop reads CASSPRVPGQALNTEAFF. In nucleotides, the CDR3 is TGTGCCAGCAGCCCTCGAGTCCCGGGACAGGCGCTGAACACTGAAGCTTTCTTT.

A few counts support this clone. The sample carries other DNA sequences with the same CDR3. This CDR3 reads CASSIAGNQPQHF. CDR3 DNA: TGTGCCAGTAGTATCGCGGGGAATCAGCCCCAGCATTTT. The chain couples TRBV19 to TRBJ1-5, with unresolved D. CDR3 length equals 13 residues. Germline V CDR1 and CDR2: LNHDA, SQIVND (reference sequence). V lost 3 bases and J lost 4, with 7 bases in between.

The chain carries TRBV25-1 and TRBJ2-2; D uncertain. V was trimmed by 4 bases and J by 4 bases, leaving 10 bases between them. CDR1 is MGHDK, CDR2 SYGVNS, per germline. There are 14 residues in the CDR3. This CDR3 is CASSVSLGTGELFF. The CDR3 DNA is TGTGCCAGCAGTGTTAGCCTTGGCACCGGGGAGCTGTTTTTT.

In its sample, this clone was seen a few times. The rearrangement links TRBV7-2 to TRBJ1-5, with 8 bases fitting TRBD1. V lost 3 bases, J lost 5 bases, and 3 bases stayed unmatched. This CDR3 contains 14 residues. Germline values: CDR1 SGHTA, CDR2 FQGNSA. CDR3 sequence reads: CASSFTGGDQPQHF. In nucleotides, the CDR3 is TGTGCCAGCAGCTTCACAGGGGGGGATCAGCCCCAGCATTTT.

This sequence joins TRBV18 and TRBJ1-5; D is undetermined. CDR3 length: 14 residues. Germline loops: CDR1 KGHSH, CDR2 LQKENI. Trimming removed 5 bases at V and 4 bases at J, with 12 bases between. For the CDR3, the DNA is TGTGCCAGCTCATCTGACTTAGGTAATCAGCCCCAGCATTTT. It is translated as CASSSDLGNQPQHF.

The sample holds a few counts of this clone. The chain couples TRBV30 to TRBJ2-5; 9 bases align to TRBD1. The CDR3 runs 13 residues. J lost 5 bases, V lost 3 bases, and 4 bases had no gene match. Germline lookup yields CDR1 GTSNPN and CDR2 SVGIG (reference sequence). CDR3 DNA sequence: TGTGCCTGGAGAAGGACAGGGGTCGAGACCCAGTACTTC. This translates into CAWRRTGVETQYF. Filled out from reference TRBV30 and TRBJ2-5, the complete variable domain reads SQTIHQWPATLVQPVGSPLSLECTVEGTSNPNLYWYRQAAGRGLQLLFYSVGIGQISSEVPQNLSASRPQDRQFILSSKKLLLSDSGFYLCAWRRTGVETQYFGPGTRLLVL.

This clone was counted a few times. The rearrangement uses TRBV4-1 and TRBJ1-2, with TRBD1 matching 9 bases. The V and J ends lost 1 base and 0 bases, in that order; junction bases with no gene match: 3. Germline CDR1 reads MGHRA; CDR2 reads YSYEKL. The CDR3 totals 16 residues. CDR3 residues: CASSQGTGETNYGYTF. CDR3 in DNA: TGCGCCAGCAGCCAAGGGACAGGGGAGACTAACTATGGCTACACCTTC.

The chain is built from TRBV9 and TRBJ1-2; D gene uncertain. The V gene's germline CDR1 is SGDLS and CDR2 YYNGEE. Trimming removed 3 bases at V and 7 bases at J, with 16 bases between. The CDR3 sequence is 14 residues long. In DNA form, the CDR3 reads TGTGCCAGCAGCGAAACAGTTTCTGGAGCTGGCTACACCTTC. Translating gives CASSETVSGAGYTF.

The genes are TRBV6-5 and TRBJ1-6; perhaps TRBD1 as D (6 bases). The CDR3 sequence is 15 residues long. Germline CDR1 is MNHEY and CDR2 is SVGAGI. V was shortened by 6 bases and J by 8 bases, with 17 bases between the two germline ends. In DNA, the CDR3 is TGTGCCAGCAGCCGACGCCGGGACACCGATTCACCCCTCCACTTT. Its protein is CASSRRRDTDSPLHF.

V usage is TRBV11-2 and J usage is TRBJ2-6; 8 bases align to TRBD1. V lost 5 bases to trimming and J lost 0 bases; unmatched junction nucleotides: 9. The V gene's germline CDR1 is SGHAT and CDR2 FQNNGV. The CDR3 is 18 amino acids. The CDR3 bases are TGTGCCAGCAGCCGAATCCGGGACAGGAGCTCTGGGGCCAACGTCCTGACTTTC. This encodes CASSRIRDRSSGANVLTF.

This chain links TRBV9 with TRBJ2-3, with 13 bases identical to TRBD2. CDR3 length equals 16 residues. The germline V gene has CDR1 SGDLS and CDR2 YYNGEE. Losses at the gene ends were 4 bases for V and 3 bases for J; bases not matched to a gene: 5. The CDR3 sequence: CASSLRTSGGTDTQYF. In nucleotides, the CDR3 is TGTGCCAGCAGCTTACGGACTAGCGGGGGAACAGATACGCAGTATTTT.

The chain couples TRBV7-2 to TRBJ2-4; tentatively, D is TRBD1 or TRBD2 (5 bases each). The V end lost 5 bases, the J end lost 4 bases, and 15 bases lay between the germline ends. Germline values: CDR1 SGHTA, CDR2 FQGNSA. The CDR3 consists of 15 residues. Here the CDR3 DNA reads TGTGCCAGCAGCACCAGTAGGGACGGGAAAAACATTCAGTACTTC. Translated, it gives CASSTSRDGKNIQYF. Together with reference TRBV7-2 and TRBJ2-4, the CDR3 gives the full variable domain: GAGVSQSPSNKVTEKGKDVELRCDPISGHTALYWYRQSLGQGLEFLIYFQGNSAPDKSGLPSDRFSAERTGGSVSTLTIQRTQQEDSAVYLCASSTSRDGKNIQYFGAGTRLSVL.

V gene TRBV27 combines with J gene TRBJ1-6; D is ambiguous. V lost 8 bases and J lost 10, with 9 bases in between. CDR1 is MNHEY, CDR2 SMNVEV, per germline (reference sequence). The CDR3 extends over 11 amino acids. The chain's CDR3 is CASEFWSPLHF. The CDR3 DNA reads TGTGCCAGCGAGTTCTGGTCACCCCTCCACTTT.

In this sample, this clone turned up a few times. The chain has TRBV25-1 and TRBJ1-2, with 7 bases lining up with TRBD1. Germline V lookup: CDR1 MGHDK, CDR2 SYGVNS. V lost 1 base, J lost 1 base, and 3 bases stayed unmatched. CDR3 length: 15 residues. The CDR3 sequence is CASSESTGVNYGYTF. The DNA of the CDR3 is TGTGCCAGCAGTGAATCCACAGGGGTTAACTATGGCTACACCTTC.

This clone was counted a few times. V gene TRBV27 combines with J gene TRBJ2-1; 7 bases agree with TRBD1. Looked up from germline, CDR1 is MNHEY and CDR2 is SMNVEV (reference sequence). With V trimmed by 0 bases and J by 9 bases, 8 bases remained unmatched. The CDR3 spans 15 residues. The CDR3 DNA follows: TGTGCCAGCAGTTTATCGAGACAGGGAATGTTTGAGCAGTTCTTC. This encodes CASSLSRQGMFEQFF.

The J gene is TRBJ2-3, the V gene TRBV6-4; D not resolved. The CDR3 has 13 residues. The V end was cut by 2 bases, the J end by 5 bases, with 8 bases between. Germline CDR1 and CDR2: MRHNA and SNTAGT. CDR3 DNA: TGTGCCAGCAGTGACCAGCTAGGAGATACGCAGTATTTT. Its translation is CASSDQLGDTQYF.

The gene calls are TRBV10-3 and TRBJ2-3; 13 nucleotides agree with TRBD2. Germline V gene data show CDR1 as ENHRY and CDR2 as SYGVKD. The CDR3 runs 17 residues. V was pared by 2 bases and J by 6 bases, with 8 bases of the junction left unmatched. The CDR3 loop reads CAISEPGTSGAEDTQYF. CDR3 in DNA: TGTGCCATCAGTGAGCCGGGGACTAGCGGGGCAGAGGATACGCAGTATTTT.

This clone showed up just a few times. The V gene is TRBV18, the J gene TRBJ1-2; possible D gene TRBD1, 5 bases. The CDR3 runs 15 residues. Germline loops: CDR1 KGHSH, CDR2 LQKENI. V lost 4 bases and J 8 bases, leaving 20 bases between the germline ends. This CDR3 is CASSLNRRHPGGYTF. The CDR3 DNA follows: TGTGCCAGCTCACTCAACAGGAGACACCCAGGAGGCTACACCTTC.

V usage is TRBV14 and J usage is TRBJ2-7; D ambiguous. This CDR3 region has 13 residues. Per germline, CDR1 SGHDN and CDR2 FVKESK. V was shortened by 4 bases and J by 0 bases, with 7 bases between the two germline ends. CDR3 DNA: TGTGCCAGCAGCCTACGGAGCTCCTACGAGCAGTACTTC. This gives the protein CASSLRSSYEQYF.

This clone was seen a few times. The rearrangement joins TRBV6-5 to TRBJ1-5, with 7 bases lining up with TRBD1. The CDR3 has 14 amino acids. V shed 2 bases and J 5 bases; nucleotides not matched to a gene: 3. Per the germline V gene, CDR1 is MNHEY and CDR2 is SVGAGI. CDR3 amino acids: CASSYGQGDQPQHF. The CDR3 nucleotides read TGTGCCAGCAGTTACGGTCAGGGGGATCAGCCCCAGCATTTT.

In DNA, the CDR3 is TGTGCCAGCAGCTTAAATCCACACACGAATGAGCAGTTCTTC. Translating it yields CASSLNPHTNEQFF. This chain connects TRBV7-9 to TRBJ2-1; D unclear. Germline assignment: CDR1 SEHNR and CDR2 FQNEAQ (reference sequence). V dropped 2 bases and J dropped 7 bases, with 12 bases sitting between them. This CDR3 spans 14 amino acids. The entire variable domain, with the rest obtained from reference TRBV7-9 and TRBJ2-1, is as follows: DTGVSQNPRHKITKRGQNVTFRCDPISEHNRLYWYRQTLGQGPEFLTYFQNEAQLEKSRLLSDRFSAERPKGSFSTLEIQRTEQGDSAMYLCASSLNPHTNEQFFGPGTRLTVL.

This clone occurred a few times. The chain links TRBV28 to TRBJ2-1; D is possibly TRBD2 (5 bases). The ends were cut back, 7 bases at V and 11 bases at J, with 18 bases in the middle. CDR1 MDHEN and CDR2 SYDVKM come from the germline V gene. This CDR3 is built from 13 residues. The CDR3 nucleotides are TGTGCCAGCACCTCGGGGATCGAAAAGCAGCAGTTCTTC. As protein: CASTSGIEKQQFF.

The rearrangement links TRBV4-3 to TRBJ2-7; D possibly corresponds to TRBD1 (6 bases). Germline CDR1 LGHNA, CDR2 YSLEER. The germline V and J ends were trimmed by 0 bases and 6 bases, with 18 bases remaining between them. This CDR3 has 16 residues. CDR3 amino acids: CASSQDRGQPPGEQYF. CDR3 bases: TGCGCCAGCAGCCAAGATCGGGGACAACCACCGGGCGAGCAGTACTTC.

The chain joins TRBV29-1 to TRBJ1-2; 10 nucleotides line up with TRBD1. The V gene's germline CDR1 is SQVTM and CDR2 ANQGSEA. This CDR3 contains 15 residues. V lost 7 bases to trimming and J lost 4 bases; unmatched junction nucleotides: 12. The CDR3 DNA sequence: TGCAGCGCACAGACAGGGGGCCGGTTTGGCTATGGCTACACCTTC. Translated: CSAQTGGRFGYGYTF.

There are a few counts of this clone. The chain uses TRBV7-2 and TRBJ2-7, with no clear D. Per germline, CDR1 SGHTA and CDR2 FQGNSA. This CDR3 has 16 amino acids. Trimming took 5 bases from V and 2 from J, leaving 19 bases between them. The CDR3 is CASSPTSSPGPYEQYF. CDR3 nucleotide sequence: TGTGCCAGCAGCCCGACTTCGAGCCCTGGTCCCTACGAGCAGTACTTC.

This clone has only a few counts. The chain has TRBV18 and TRBJ2-2; TRBD2 matches 8 bases. In germline, CDR1 is KGHSH, CDR2 LQKENI. The CDR3 loop spans 18 amino acids. V shed 6 bases and J 3 bases; nucleotides not matched to a gene: 15. CDR3 region: CASSPRSQRGPYTGELFF. CDR3 DNA sequence: TGTGCCAGCTCGCCCCGATCCCAGCGGGGGCCTTACACCGGGGAGCTGTTTTTT.

This chain links TRBV7-2 with TRBJ2-1; weak D call: TRBD1 (6 bases). Germline V lookup: CDR1 SGHTA, CDR2 FQGNSA. The CDR3 is 15 amino acids. V dropped 5 bases and J dropped 8 bases, with 19 bases sitting between them. CDR3 coding DNA: TGTGCCAGCAGCCCTCCCGCCCAGGGGATTGATGAGCAGTTCTTC. It encodes CASSPPAQGIDEQFF. Supplemented by reference TRBV7-2 and TRBJ2-1, the full variable domain reads GAGVSQSPSNKVTEKGKDVELRCDPISGHTALYWYRQSLGQGLEFLIYFQGNSAPDKSGLPSDRFSAERTGGSVSTLTIQRTQQEDSAVYLCASSPPAQGIDEQFFGPGTRLTVL.